The 2 T cell receptor beta chains listed next were all sequenced from one sample in a study of blood T cell repertoires in COVID-19 (TCRdb year 2020). The library was built by means of the immunoSEQ multiplex PCR assay. Sourced from immuneACCESS, this table was stored by TCRdb with only in-frame sequences that have V and J called. A share of the clones is absent; for the studies checked, an unresolved V gene accounts for under half, and the remainder has no known explanation. This sample lists about 210,000 clones; roughly 88% were detected once. The ten largest clones capture 5.6% of the sample. Sequencing was done on a sample of PBMCs or T cells enriched from blood (not recorded which). These receptors originate from a man aged 35-49 years with acute COVID-19.

This clone has a single count. V usage is TRBV9 and J usage is TRBJ2-1, with D unclear. Germline loops: CDR1 SGDLS, CDR2 YYNGEE. The CDR3 covers 14 residues. V was pared by 1 base and J by 7 bases, with 12 bases between. This CDR3 is CASSVSTSENEQFF. Here the CDR3 DNA reads TGTGCCAGCAGCGTATCGACGTCGGAGAATGAGCAGTTCTTC.

The chain recombines TRBV9 with TRBJ2-2; 8 bases map to TRBD1. The V gene's germline CDR1 is SGDLS and CDR2 YYNGEE. V dropped 1 base and J dropped 2; count of bases not matched to a gene: 7. The CDR3 length is 17 residues. CDR3 sequence (DNA): TGTGCCAGCAGCGTACGACTGGACAGGGATAACACCGGGGAGCTGTTTTTT. Amino acid sequence: CASSVRLDRDNTGELFF.